Shown below are 8 T cell receptor beta chains from a single sample sequenced in a study of spatial heterogeneity in lung cancer. TCRdb used MiXCR to reprocess the 5' RACE reads, holding one entry per CDR3 protein. Of about 38,000 distinct CDR3 sequences listed, 6% to 8% are singletons. Regarding time point: sample taken at primary tumor resection. The sample consisted of PBMCs, taken at surgery. The receptors were sampled from a male donor with early-stage non-small cell lung cancer.

This clonotype was counted many times. J is TRBJ2-5 and V is TRBV9, with TRBD1 identical over 7 bases. From germline, CDR1 is SGDLS and CDR2 YYNGEE. The V segment lost 3 bases and the J segment 4 bases; nucleotides outside the gene matches: 6. The CDR3 spans 14 residues. DNA of the CDR3: TGTGCCAGCAGCGCCACAGGGGTCGGAGAGACCCAGTACTTC. Translation: CASSATGVGETQYF. Variable domain in full (rest from reference TRBV9 and TRBJ2-5): DSGVTQTPKHLITATGQRVTLRCSPRSGDLSVYWYQQSLDQGLQFLIQYYNGEERAKGNILERFSAQQFPDLHSELNLSSLELGDSALYFCASSATGVGETQYFGPGTRLLVL.

This clonotype has ten or more counts. The chain has TRBV20-1 and TRBJ2-3; 7 nucleotides line up with TRBD2. Germline CDR1 reads DFQATT; CDR2 reads SNEGSKA (reference sequence). CDR3 size: 16 residues. V trimming: 6 bases; J trimming: 0 bases; junction bases outside the gene matches: 12. The CDR3 loop reads CSASAGSSSSTDTQYF. CDR3 nucleotide sequence: TGCAGTGCCTCAGCGGGGTCTAGCTCTAGCACAGATACGCAGTATTTT.

This clonotype was seen a handful of times. The V call is TRBV7-9, the J call TRBJ2-3, with a tentative D call TRBD2 (6 bases). V was pared by 3 bases and J by 1 base, with 8 bases between. Per the germline V gene, CDR1 is SEHNR and CDR2 is FQNEAQ (reference sequence). CDR3 length equals 14 residues. The CDR3 loop is CASSLWEGTDTQYF. The CDR3 region has the DNA TGTGCCAGCAGCTTGTGGGAGGGCACAGATACGCAGTATTTT.

This clonotype appeared many times. The J gene is TRBJ2-1, the V gene TRBV4-3; 7 nucleotides line up with TRBD1. J lost 9 bases, V lost 4 bases, and 18 bases had no gene match. The CDR3 totals 17 residues. The germline V gene has CDR1 LGHNA and CDR2 YSLEER. The CDR3 DNA sequence: TGCGCCAGCAGCCCCCCCCGGGACAGAGGTGGGGAAGGTGAGCAGTTCTTC. Protein: CASSPPRDRGGEGEQFF.

There are many counts of this clonotype. The chain recombines TRBV6-2 or TRBV6-3 with TRBJ1-1; tentatively, D is TRBD1 (6 bases). CDR3 length equals 14 residues. Trimming took 6 bases from V and 1 from J, leaving 12 bases between them. CDR1 is MNHEY, CDR2 SVGEGT, per germline. The CDR3 DNA reads TGTGCCAGCAGCCTCGAGACAGGGAACACTGAAGCTTTCTTT. Translating it yields CASSLETGNTEAFF.

This clonotype has ten or more counts. The chain recombines TRBV5-4 with TRBJ1-2; D is ambiguous. The V end was cut by 0 bases, the J end by 9 bases, with 9 bases between. The CDR3 extends over 12 amino acids. The germline gives CDR1 SGHNT, CDR2 YYREEE (reference sequence). The CDR3 protein is CASSLEQLSYTF. Written as DNA, the CDR3 is TGTGCCAGCAGCTTGGAACAGTTGAGCTACACCTTC.

This clonotype came up many times. The rearrangement joins TRBV7-9 to TRBJ1-2; possibly TRBD1 for D (6 bases). There are 12 residues in the CDR3. Germline CDR1 SEHNR, CDR2 FQNEAQ (reference sequence). With 8 bases removed from V and 5 bases from J, the gap between germline ends came to 12 bases. The CDR3 loop is CASSTDSYGYTF. CDR3 nucleotide sequence: TGTGCCAGCTCCACGGACAGTTATGGCTACACCTTC.

This clonotype was counted only a few times. The J gene is TRBJ2-2, the V gene TRBV20-1; 7 bases fit TRBD1. With 0 bases clipped from V and 2 bases from J, the junction kept 12 bases outside the gene matches. This CDR3 has 18 amino acids. Germline V CDR1 and CDR2: DFQATT, SNEGSKA (reference sequence). CDR3: CSARDPKTGAPNTGELFF. The CDR3 DNA is TGCAGTGCTAGAGACCCCAAAACAGGGGCCCCAAACACCGGGGAGCTGTTTTTT.